The present TCR beta chain was sequenced within a study of blood T cell repertoires in COVID-19. Whole-study context: Spain, Italy and the United States supplied samples that represented acute and convalescent COVID-19.

Study processing details: Estimated nucleated cell counts came from reference gene primer amplification. TCRdb's copy holds only in-frame clones and misses some; the assay was immunoSEQ multiplex PCR. V and J calls and clone size are as listed in that table; D and trimming were resolved from the DNA. The data hold fewer than 200,000 clones, with more than 75% observed a single time. It was during active infection that Seattle patients were enrolled and then longitudinally followed. Looked up from germline, CDR1 is ENHRY and CDR2 is SYGVKD. This CDR3 has 14 residues. V gave up 0 bases and J gave up 9 bases; unmatched junction bases: 1.

The rearrangement joins TRBV10-3 to TRBJ2-1, with 11 bases identical to TRBD2. Input material: peripheral blood. This sequence originates from a woman aged 70-85 years with COVID-19, enrolled during active disease. The DNA for the CDR3 is TGTGCCATCAGTGAGTCTGGGACTAGCGGTGAGCAGTTCTTC. The encoded protein is CAISESGTSGEQFF.